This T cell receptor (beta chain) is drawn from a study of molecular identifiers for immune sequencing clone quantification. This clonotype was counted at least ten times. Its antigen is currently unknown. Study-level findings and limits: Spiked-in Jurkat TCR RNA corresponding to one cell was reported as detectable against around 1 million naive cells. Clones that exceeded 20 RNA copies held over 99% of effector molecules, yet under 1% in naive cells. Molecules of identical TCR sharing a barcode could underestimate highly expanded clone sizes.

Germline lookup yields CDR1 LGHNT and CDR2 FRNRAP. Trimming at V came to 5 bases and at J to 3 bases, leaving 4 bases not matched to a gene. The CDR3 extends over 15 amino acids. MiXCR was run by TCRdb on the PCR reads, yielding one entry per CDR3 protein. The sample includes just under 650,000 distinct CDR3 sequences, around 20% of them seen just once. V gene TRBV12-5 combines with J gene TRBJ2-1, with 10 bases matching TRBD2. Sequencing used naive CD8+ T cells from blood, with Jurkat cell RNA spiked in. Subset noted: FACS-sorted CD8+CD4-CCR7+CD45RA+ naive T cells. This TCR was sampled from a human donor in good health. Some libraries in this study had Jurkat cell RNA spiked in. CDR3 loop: CASGDGTSVYNEQFF. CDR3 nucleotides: TGTGCTAGTGGTGACGGGACTAGCGTCTACAATGAGCAGTTCTTC.